Presented here are 12 T cell receptor beta chains from one specimen sequenced in a study of technical replicates of blood from several donors. Profiled with immunoSEQ multiplex PCR; TCRdb holds only in-frame clones, not every one. The sample shows around 86,000 clones, 96% of them seen only once. Source material: T cells isolated from PBMCs. These receptors were obtained from a human donor in good health.

This clone was seen just once. The J gene is TRBJ1-6, the V gene TRBV30; maybe TRBD1 (5 bases). The V gene lost 5 bases and the J gene lost 1 base, with 15 bases spanning the gap. CDR1 is GTSNPN, CDR2 SVGIG, per germline (reference sequence). CDR3 length equals 16 residues. The CDR3 region has the DNA TGTGCCTGGGAGCAGGGCCAAAGATCCTATAATTCACCCCTCCACTTT. Its protein is CAWEQGQRSYNSPLHF. Combining the CDR3 with reference TRBV30 and TRBJ1-6 gives the whole variable domain SQTIHQWPATLVQPVGSPLSLECTVEGTSNPNLYWYRQAAGRGLQLLFYSVGIGQISSEVPQNLSASRPQDRQFILSSKKLLLSDSGFYLCAWEQGQRSYNSPLHFGNGTRLTVT.

The V gene is TRBV13, the J gene TRBJ2-3; a weak D match, TRBD2 (5 bases). V was shortened by 0 bases and J by 0 bases, with 10 bases between the two germline ends. From germline, CDR1 is PRHDT and CDR2 FYEKMQ (reference sequence). This CDR3 has 16 residues. CDR3 nucleotides: TGTGCCAGCAGCTTAGGCGGGATAACTAGCACAGATACGCAGTATTTT. This codes for CASSLGGITSTDTQYF.

V usage is TRBV2 and J usage is TRBJ2-3; D unclear. Germline V gene data show CDR1 as SNHLY and CDR2 as FYNNEI. V gave up 8 bases and J gave up 4 bases, with 16 bases separating them. The CDR3 covers 14 residues. CDR3 nucleotide sequence: TGTGCCAGCGTCCAAACCCGGGTTTCAGATACGCAGTATTTT. This gives the protein CASVQTRVSDTQYF. The full variable domain, with the rest looked up from reference TRBV2 and TRBJ2-3, is EPEVTQTPSHQVTQMGQEVILRCVPISNHLYFYWYRQILGQKVEFLVSFYNNEISEKSEIFDDQFSVERPDGSNFTLKIRSTKLEDSAMYFCASVQTRVSDTQYFGPGTRLTVL.

The chain links TRBV6-1 to TRBJ2-1, with a tentative D call TRBD2 (5 bases). The V end lost 4 bases, the J end lost 4 bases, and 20 bases lay between the germline ends. This CDR3 spans 17 amino acids. The V gene's germline CDR1 is MNHNS and CDR2 SASEGT. The CDR3 is CASSGSWERTLYNEQFF. CDR3 bases: TGTGCCAGCAGTGGATCTTGGGAGCGGACGTTATACAATGAGCAGTTCTTC.

The chain joins TRBV30 to TRBJ2-1; D is uncertain. This CDR3 region has 17 residues. Germline assignment: CDR1 GTSNPN and CDR2 SVGIG (reference sequence). Deletions cut 4 bases from V and 0 bases from J, with 19 bases between. The CDR3 coding sequence is TGTGCCTGGATTTCGCCAGGTATAGATAGCTCCTACAATGAGCAGTTCTTC. This translates into CAWISPGIDSSYNEQFF.

This chain connects TRBV27 to TRBJ1-4; 8 nucleotides line up with TRBD1. The CDR3 runs 13 residues. The germline V gene has CDR1 MNHEY and CDR2 SMNVEV (reference sequence). Trimming at V came to 6 bases and at J to 3 bases, leaving 0 bases not matched to a gene. CDR3 DNA: TGTGCCAGCAGACAGGGGGCTAATGAAAAACTGTTTTTT. Translating it yields CASRQGANEKLFF.

The chain is built from TRBV7-9 and TRBJ1-2, with D perhaps matching TRBD1 (6 bases). The V end lost 5 bases, the J end lost 4 bases, and 14 bases lay between the germline ends. The CDR3 spans 14 residues. Germline CDR1 is SEHNR and CDR2 is FQNEAQ (reference sequence). The CDR3 loop reads CASSIREGGYGYTF. The CDR3 nucleotides read TGTGCCAGCAGCATCAGGGAGGGGGGCTATGGCTACACCTTC.

The CDR3 spells CASSPQGYGYTF. Written as DNA, the CDR3 is TGCGCCAGCAGCCCCCAGGGCTATGGCTACACCTTC. The gene calls are TRBV5-1 and TRBJ1-2, with a possible D match to TRBD1 (5 bases). Germline CDR1 SGHRS, CDR2 YFSETQ. V lost 4 bases to trimming and J lost 4 bases, with 8 bases between them. The CDR3 runs 12 residues.

The chain employs TRBV5-6 and TRBJ2-4; possible D gene TRBD2, 6 bases. The CDR3 is 13 amino acids. Germline lookup yields CDR1 SGHDT and CDR2 YYEEEE. Trimming removed 2 bases from V and 7 bases from J, with 10 bases in between. The CDR3 bases are TGTGCCAGCAGCTTTCTAGCGAAGAACATTCAGTACTTC. This encodes CASSFLAKNIQYF.

This clone showed up just once. The chain joins TRBV11-2 to TRBJ1-1; TRBD1 might be the D (5 bases). The V and J ends lost 2 bases and 6 bases respectively, with 13 bases between them. The length of the CDR3 is 14 residues. CDR1 is SGHAT and CDR2 is FQNNGV in the germline V gene. CDR3 residues: CASSLWGGSPEAFF. CDR3 nucleotides: TGTGCCAGCAGCTTATGGGGGGGATCCCCTGAAGCTTTCTTT.

The chain has TRBV28 and TRBJ1-1, with D perhaps matching TRBD1 (6 bases). CDR3 length: 15 residues. V was cut by 3 bases and J by 1 base, with 12 bases left in between. Germline values: CDR1 MDHEN, CDR2 SYDVKM. The CDR3 sequence: CASSFGTGPNTEAFF. The CDR3 DNA reads as TGTGCCAGCAGTTTTGGCACAGGGCCGAACACTGAAGCTTTCTTT.

The CDR3 sequence: CASSPGTGFGYTF. CDR3 DNA: TGTGCCAGCAGTCCCGGGACAGGGTTCGGCTACACCTTC. This rearrangement joins TRBV6-4 to TRBJ1-2; the match to TRBD1 covers 9 bases. J was trimmed by 8 bases and V by 5 bases; bases with no gene match: 6. Per the germline V gene, CDR1 is MRHNA and CDR2 is SNTAGT. This CDR3 region has 13 residues.